This TCR beta chain was sequenced in a study of yellow fever vaccine responses in identical twins. The germline V and J ends were trimmed by 2 bases and 7 bases, with 12 bases remaining between them. Germline loops: CDR1 MGHDK, CDR2 SYGVNS. CDR3 size: 14 residues. Study-level points and caveats: On the reported evidence, twins' vaccine T cell responses seemed partly convergent and partly personalized.

In this sample, this clonotype turned up a few times. Its antigen is not known. MiXCR, applied by TCRdb to the RT-PCR reads, yields one record per CDR3 protein. Counted here are approximately 32,000 distinct CDR3 sequences, less than 70% occurring once; the ten biggest clones make up about 4.5%. This material consisted of T cells from blood (PBMCs), unsorted or a sorted subset (not recorded which), taken before or after yellow fever vaccination (not recorded which). The V gene is TRBV25-1, the J gene TRBJ2-1; D not certain. This receptor was identified in a woman aged 18-30 years who received the yellow fever vaccine. CDR3 in amino acids: CASSERLLGNEQFF. CDR3 DNA sequence: TGTGCCAGCAGTGAACGACTCCTCGGGAATGAGCAGTTCTTC.